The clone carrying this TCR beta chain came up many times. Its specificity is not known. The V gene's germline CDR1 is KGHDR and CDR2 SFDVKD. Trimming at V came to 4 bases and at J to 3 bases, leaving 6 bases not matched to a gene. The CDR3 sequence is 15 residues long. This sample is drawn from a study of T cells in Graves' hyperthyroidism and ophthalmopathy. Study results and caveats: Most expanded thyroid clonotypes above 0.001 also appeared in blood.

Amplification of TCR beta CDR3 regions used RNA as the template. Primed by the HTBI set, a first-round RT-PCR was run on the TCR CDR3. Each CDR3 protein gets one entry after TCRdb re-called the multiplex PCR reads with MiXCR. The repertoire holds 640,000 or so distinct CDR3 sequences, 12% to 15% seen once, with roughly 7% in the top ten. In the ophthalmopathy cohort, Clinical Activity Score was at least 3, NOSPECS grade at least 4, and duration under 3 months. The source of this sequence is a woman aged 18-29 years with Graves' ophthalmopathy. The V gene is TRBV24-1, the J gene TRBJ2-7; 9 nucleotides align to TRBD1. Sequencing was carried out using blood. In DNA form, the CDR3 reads TGTGCCACCAGTGACCCTAGACAGGGGGACTACGAGCAGTACTTC. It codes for CATSDPRQGDYEQYF.